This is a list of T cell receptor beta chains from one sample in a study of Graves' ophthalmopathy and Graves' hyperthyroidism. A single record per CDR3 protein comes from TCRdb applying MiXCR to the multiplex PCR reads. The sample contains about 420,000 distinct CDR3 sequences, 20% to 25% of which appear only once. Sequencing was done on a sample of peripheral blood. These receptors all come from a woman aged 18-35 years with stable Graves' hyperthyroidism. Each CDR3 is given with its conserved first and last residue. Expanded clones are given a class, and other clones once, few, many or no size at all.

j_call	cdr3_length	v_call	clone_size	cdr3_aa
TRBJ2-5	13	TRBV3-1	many	CASSQAGGGTQYF
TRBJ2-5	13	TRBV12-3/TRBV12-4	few	CASRPGTKETQYF
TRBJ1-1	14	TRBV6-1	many	CASSEAAVNTEAFF
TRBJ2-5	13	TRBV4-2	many	CASSQEREETQYF
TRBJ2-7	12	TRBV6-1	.	CASSRRSYEQYF
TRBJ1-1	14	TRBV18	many	CASSSPPENTEAFF
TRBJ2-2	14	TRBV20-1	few	CSAGDSGGTGELFF
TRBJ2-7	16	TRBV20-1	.	CSARDQEREGLNEQYF
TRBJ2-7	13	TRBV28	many	CASSFLGFYEQYF
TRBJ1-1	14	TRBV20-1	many	CSAPETGSPTEAFF
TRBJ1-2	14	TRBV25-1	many	CASSAIQGKGGYTF
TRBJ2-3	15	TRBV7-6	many	CASSFARGGTDTQYF
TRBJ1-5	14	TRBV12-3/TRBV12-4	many	CASSFVAGALPQHF
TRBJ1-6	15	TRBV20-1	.	CSARPPSGFNSPLHF
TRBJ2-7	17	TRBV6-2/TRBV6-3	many	CASSYRGQAGPLYEQYF
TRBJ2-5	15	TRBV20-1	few	CSASSLAGKKETQYF
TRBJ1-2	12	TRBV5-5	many	CASSLWDIGYTF
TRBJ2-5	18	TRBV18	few	CASSTTGQALFKLETQYF
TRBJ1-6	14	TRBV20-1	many	CSAKRGTLVSPLHF
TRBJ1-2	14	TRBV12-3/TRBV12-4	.	CASSFRGVGYGYTF
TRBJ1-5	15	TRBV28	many	CASRSQGAADQPQHF
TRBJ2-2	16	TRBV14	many	CASSQNAGGDTGELFF
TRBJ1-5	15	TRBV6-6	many	CASRLGGESNQPQHF
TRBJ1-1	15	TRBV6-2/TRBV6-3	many	CASSYSVRAHTEAFF
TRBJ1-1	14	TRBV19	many	CASSAQGWGTEAFF
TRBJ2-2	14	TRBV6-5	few	CASSPSTGAGELFF
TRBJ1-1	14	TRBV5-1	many	CASSLGQGVTEAFF
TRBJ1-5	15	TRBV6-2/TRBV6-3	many	CASSSRQRKRQPQHF
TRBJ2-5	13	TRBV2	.	CASSATQQETQYF
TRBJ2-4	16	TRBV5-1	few	CASSLVFRGKKNIQYF
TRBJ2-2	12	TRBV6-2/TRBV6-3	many	CASFSVTGELFF
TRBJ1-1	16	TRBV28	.	CASSLHTVAGGTEAFF
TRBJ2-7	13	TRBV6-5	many	CASSRDSAYEQYF
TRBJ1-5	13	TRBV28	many	CASSLQAYQPQHF
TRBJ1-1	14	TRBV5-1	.	CASSQEAGITEAFF
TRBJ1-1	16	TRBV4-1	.	CASSQPRPRGSTEAFF
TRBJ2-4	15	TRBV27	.	CASSLSPSGRNIKYF
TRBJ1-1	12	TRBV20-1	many	CSGKGGNTEAFF
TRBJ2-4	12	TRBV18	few	CASSPNRDGKYF
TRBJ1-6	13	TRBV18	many	CASSPRRVGSLHF
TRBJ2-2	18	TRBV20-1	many	CSARAGLAGVTSPGELFF
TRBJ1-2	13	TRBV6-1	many	CAIRNRDSGGYTF
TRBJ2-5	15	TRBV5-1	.	CASSPLSTSGETQYF
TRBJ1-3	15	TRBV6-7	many	CASSPSGNSGNTIYF
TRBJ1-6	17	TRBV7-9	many	CASSLRRIGQLNSPLHF
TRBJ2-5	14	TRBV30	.	CAWSEVWGPETQYF
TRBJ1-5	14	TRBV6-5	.	CASSFDRGHQPQHF
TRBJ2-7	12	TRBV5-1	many	CASSPPGYEQYF
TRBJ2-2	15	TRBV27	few	CASSDRGLSTGELFF
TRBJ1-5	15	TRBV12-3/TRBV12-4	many	CASSLEDPSNQPQHF
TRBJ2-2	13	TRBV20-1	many	CSAIRGNTGELFF
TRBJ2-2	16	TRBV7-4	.	CASSLRDTSFTGGLFF
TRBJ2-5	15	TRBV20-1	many	CSARDSGRAEETQYF
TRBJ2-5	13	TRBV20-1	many	CSVRTSGIETQYF
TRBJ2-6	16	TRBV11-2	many	CASSSLTESGANVLTF
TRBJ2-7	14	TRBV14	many	CASSQTGIGFEQYF